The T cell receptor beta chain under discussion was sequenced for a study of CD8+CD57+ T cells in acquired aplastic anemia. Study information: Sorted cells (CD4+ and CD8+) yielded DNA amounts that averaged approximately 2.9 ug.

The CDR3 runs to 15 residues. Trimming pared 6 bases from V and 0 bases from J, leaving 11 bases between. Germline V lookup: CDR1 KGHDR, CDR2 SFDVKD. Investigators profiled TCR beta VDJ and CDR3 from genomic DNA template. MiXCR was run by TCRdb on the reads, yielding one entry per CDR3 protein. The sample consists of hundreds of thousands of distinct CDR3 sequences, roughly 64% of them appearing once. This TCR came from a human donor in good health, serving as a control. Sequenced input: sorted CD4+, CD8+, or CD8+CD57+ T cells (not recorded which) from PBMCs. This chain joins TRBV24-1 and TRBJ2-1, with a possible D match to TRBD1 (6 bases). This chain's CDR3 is CATSHDRSSYNEQFF. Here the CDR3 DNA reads TGTGCCACCAGTCATGACAGGAGCTCCTACAATGAGCAGTTCTTC.